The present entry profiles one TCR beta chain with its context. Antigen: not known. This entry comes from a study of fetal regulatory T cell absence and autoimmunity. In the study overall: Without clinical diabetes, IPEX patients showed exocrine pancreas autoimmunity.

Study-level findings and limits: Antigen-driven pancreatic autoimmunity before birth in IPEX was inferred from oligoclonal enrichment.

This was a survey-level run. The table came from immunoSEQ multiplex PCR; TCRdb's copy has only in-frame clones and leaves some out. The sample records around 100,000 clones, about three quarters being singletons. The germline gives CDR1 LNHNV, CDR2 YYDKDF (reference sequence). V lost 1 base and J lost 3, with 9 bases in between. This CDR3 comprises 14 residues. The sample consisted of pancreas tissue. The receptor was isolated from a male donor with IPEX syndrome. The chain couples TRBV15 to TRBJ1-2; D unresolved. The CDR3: CATSRAGVDYGYTF. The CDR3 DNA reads TGTGCCACCAGCAGAGCTGGGGTTGACTATGGCTACACCTTC.